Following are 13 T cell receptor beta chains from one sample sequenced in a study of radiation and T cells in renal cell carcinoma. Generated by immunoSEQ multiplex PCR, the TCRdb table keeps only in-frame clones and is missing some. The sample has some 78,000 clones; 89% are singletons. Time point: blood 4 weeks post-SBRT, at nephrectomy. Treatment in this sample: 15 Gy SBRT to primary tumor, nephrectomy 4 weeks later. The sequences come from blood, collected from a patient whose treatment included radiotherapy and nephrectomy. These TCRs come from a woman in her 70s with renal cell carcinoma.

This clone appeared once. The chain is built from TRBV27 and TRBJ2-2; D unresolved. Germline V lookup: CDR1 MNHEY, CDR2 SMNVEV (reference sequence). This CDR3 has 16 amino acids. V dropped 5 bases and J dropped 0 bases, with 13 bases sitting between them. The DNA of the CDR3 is TGTGCCAGCAGTCCGCACTCCAACACGAACACCGGGGAGCTGTTTTTT. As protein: CASSPHSNTNTGELFF.

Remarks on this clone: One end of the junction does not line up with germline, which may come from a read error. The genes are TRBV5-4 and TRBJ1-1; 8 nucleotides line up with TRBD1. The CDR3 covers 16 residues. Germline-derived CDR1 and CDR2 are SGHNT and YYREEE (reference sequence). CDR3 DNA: TGCGCCAGCAGCCAAGACGGGGACAGGTGGAACACTGAAGCTTTCTTT. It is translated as CASSQDGDRWNTEAFF.

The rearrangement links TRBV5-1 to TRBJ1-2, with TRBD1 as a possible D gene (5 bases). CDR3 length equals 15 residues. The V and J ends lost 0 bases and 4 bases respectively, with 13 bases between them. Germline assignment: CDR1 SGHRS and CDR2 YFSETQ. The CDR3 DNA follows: TGCGCCAGCAGCTTGGTTCGGGGGACGAGCTATGGCTACACCTTC. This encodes CASSLVRGTSYGYTF. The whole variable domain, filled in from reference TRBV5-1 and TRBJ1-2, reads KAGVTQTPRYLIKTRGQQVTLSCSPISGHRSVSWYQQTPGQGLQFLFEYFSETQRNKGNFPGRFSGRQFSNSRSEMNVSTLELGDSALYLCASSLVRGTSYGYTFGSGTRLTVV.

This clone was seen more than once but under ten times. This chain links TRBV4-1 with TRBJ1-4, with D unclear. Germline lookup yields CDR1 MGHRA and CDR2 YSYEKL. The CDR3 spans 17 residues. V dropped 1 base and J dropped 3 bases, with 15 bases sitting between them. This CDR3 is CASSQVTAGVANEKLFF. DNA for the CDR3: TGCGCCAGCAGCCAAGTAACTGCAGGAGTAGCTAATGAAAAACTGTTTTTT.

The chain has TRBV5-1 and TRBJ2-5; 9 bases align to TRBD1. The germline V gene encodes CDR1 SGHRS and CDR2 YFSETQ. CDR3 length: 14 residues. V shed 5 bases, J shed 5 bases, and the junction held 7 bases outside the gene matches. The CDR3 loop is CASRTGGTFETQYF. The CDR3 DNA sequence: TGCGCCAGCAGGACAGGGGGTACATTCGAGACCCAGTACTTC.

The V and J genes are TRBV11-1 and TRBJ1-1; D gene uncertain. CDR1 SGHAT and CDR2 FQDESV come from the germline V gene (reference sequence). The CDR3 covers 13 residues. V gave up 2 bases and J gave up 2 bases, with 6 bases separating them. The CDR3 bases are TGTGCCAGCAGCTTACGGGTTAACACTGAAGCTTTCTTT. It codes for CASSLRVNTEAFF. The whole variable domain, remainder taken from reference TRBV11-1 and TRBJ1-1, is EAEVAQSPRYKITEKSQAVAFWCDPISGHATLYWYRQILGQGPELLVQFQDESVVDDSQLPKDRFSAERLKGVDSTLKIQPAELGDSAMYLCASSLRVNTEAFFGQGTRLTVV.

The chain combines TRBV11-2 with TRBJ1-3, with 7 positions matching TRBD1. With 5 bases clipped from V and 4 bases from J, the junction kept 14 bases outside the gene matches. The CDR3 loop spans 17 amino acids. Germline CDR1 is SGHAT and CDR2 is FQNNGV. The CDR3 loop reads CASSPKTEGAWGNTIYF. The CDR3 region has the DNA TGTGCCAGCAGCCCCAAGACTGAGGGGGCGTGGGGAAACACCATATATTTT.

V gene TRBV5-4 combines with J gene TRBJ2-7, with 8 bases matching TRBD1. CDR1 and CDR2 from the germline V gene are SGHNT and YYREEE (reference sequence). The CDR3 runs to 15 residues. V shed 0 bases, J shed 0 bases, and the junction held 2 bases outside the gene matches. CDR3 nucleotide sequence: TGTGCCAGCAGCTTGGACAGGGGGTCCTCCTACGAGCAGTACTTC. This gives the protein CASSLDRGSSYEQYF.

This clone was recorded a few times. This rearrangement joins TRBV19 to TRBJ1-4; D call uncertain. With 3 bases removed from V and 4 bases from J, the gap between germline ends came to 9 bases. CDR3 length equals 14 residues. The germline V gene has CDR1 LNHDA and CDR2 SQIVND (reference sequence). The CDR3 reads CASSMGSFNEKLFF. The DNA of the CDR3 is TGTGCCAGTAGTATGGGGAGCTTTAATGAAAAACTGTTTTTT.

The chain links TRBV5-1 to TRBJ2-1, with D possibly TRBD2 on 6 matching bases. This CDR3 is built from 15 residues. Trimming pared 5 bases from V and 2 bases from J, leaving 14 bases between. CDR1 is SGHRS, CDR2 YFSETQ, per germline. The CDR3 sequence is CASSQDGGTYNEQFF. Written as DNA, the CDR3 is TGCGCCAGCAGTCAAGACGGGGGAACCTACAATGAGCAGTTCTTC.

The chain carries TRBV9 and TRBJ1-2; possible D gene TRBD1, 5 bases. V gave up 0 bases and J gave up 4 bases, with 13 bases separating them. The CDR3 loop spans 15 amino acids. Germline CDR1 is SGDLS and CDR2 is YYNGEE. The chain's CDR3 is CASSVGAEGFYGYTF. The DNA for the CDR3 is TGTGCCAGCAGCGTAGGGGCAGAGGGGTTCTATGGCTACACCTTC.

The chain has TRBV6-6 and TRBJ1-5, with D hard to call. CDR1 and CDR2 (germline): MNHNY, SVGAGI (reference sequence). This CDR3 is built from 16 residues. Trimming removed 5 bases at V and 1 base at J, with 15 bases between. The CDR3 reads CASSSPGGQSNQPQHF. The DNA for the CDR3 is TGTGCCAGCAGTAGCCCAGGAGGGCAAAGCAATCAGCCCCAGCATTTT.

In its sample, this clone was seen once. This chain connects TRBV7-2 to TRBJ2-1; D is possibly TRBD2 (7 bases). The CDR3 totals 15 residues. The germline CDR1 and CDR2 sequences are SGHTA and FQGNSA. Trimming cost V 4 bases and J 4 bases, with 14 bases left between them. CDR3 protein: CASSSMAGAYNEQFF. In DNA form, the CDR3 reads TGTGCCAGCAGCTCAATGGCGGGGGCTTACAATGAGCAGTTCTTC.